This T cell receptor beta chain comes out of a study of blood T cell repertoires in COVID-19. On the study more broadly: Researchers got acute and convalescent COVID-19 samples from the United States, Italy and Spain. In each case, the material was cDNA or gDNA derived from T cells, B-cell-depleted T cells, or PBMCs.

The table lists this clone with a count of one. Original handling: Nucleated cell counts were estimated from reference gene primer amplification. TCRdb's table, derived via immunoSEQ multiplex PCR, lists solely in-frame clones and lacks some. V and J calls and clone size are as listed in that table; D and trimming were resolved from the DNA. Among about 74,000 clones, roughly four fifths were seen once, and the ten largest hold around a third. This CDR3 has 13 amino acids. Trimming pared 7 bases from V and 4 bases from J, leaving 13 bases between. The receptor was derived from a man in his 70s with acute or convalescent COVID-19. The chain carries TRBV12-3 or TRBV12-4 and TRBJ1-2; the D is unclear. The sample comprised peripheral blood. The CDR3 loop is CASTRSAGYGYTF. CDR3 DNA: TGTGCCAGCACCCGTTCGGCGGGCTATGGCTACACCTTC.